This TCR beta chain was identified in a study of cytomegalovirus exposure and HLA in healthy donors. Background on the study: Ancestry clustering placed roughly four fifths of roughly 400 genotyped donors in the Caucasian-associated cluster. Overall study results and limits: Cytomegalovirus-associated TCR beta chains were listed, numbering over 150.

PCR involved 60 Vbeta and 13 Jbeta primers. Per the study methods: Later work found 80 million or so unique TCR beta chains, with roughly 11 million shared. The assay was immunoSEQ multiplex PCR, and TCRdb's table has in-frame clones only and misses some. V and J calls and clone size come straight from that table; D and trimming were deduced from the DNA. The sample yields approximately 120,000 clones, roughly 76% seen once. Trimming took off 4 bases at V and 2 bases at J, with 6 bases between the two ends. CDR1 is SGHAT and CDR2 is FQNNGV in the germline V gene. The CDR3 has 12 residues. This clone has just a few counts. Its antigen is still unknown.

Input material: PBMCs. This chain links TRBV11-2 with TRBJ2-7; D is possibly TRBD2 (6 bases). This sequence originates from a woman between 55 and 75 years old in good health and CMV-seropositive. The CDR3 DNA is TGTGCCAGCAGCTCGGGAGCCTACGAGCAGTACTTC. Its protein is CASSSGAYEQYF.